The clone carrying this T cell receptor (beta chain) was seen once. Its antigen is not identified. Primers included in the PCR were 60 Vbeta and 13 Jbeta primers. TCRdb's copy holds only in-frame clones and misses some; the assay was immunoSEQ multiplex PCR. Of roughly 140,000 clones in the sample, approximately 80% were seen once. This sample was taken from a study of cytomegalovirus exposure and HLA in healthy donors. Study details: Some 85 million unique TCRs from HLA-typed donors were held in an early data release. Whole-study findings and limits: Analysis was carried out at a later point, and it linked a missense DCLRE1C variant to TCR beta V- and J-gene trimming. In a later analysis, TCR association rates varied by HLA locus: DRB1 most, HLA-C fewest.

Donors consisted of healthy bone marrow donors. With V trimmed by 2 bases and J by 0 bases, 2 bases remained unmatched. This CDR3 contains 17 residues. This receptor was identified in a woman between 40 and 50 years old in good health and CMV-seropositive. The V gene is TRBV23-1, the J gene TRBJ2-2, with 11 bases identical to TRBD2. TRBV23-1 is reported as an ORF; its role is uncertain. The specimen was PBMCs. The CDR3: CASSQIAGGSNTGELFF. The CDR3 DNA reads TGCGCCAGCAGTCAAATAGCGGGAGGGTCGAACACCGGGGAGCTGTTTTTT.